A single sample gave rise to the 15 T cell receptor beta chains below, sequenced in a study of blood T cells in healthy people across ages. A J-beta primer mix and a sample-barcoded 5' primer were used in a second PCR of about 7 to 12 cycles. MiXCR, run by TCRdb on the 5' RACE reads, gives a single entry per CDR3 protein. The data hold about 1.5 million distinct CDR3 sequences, with 40% to 45% observed a single time. The sequencing input was blood. The receptors derive from a woman between 18 and 30 years old in good health.

The table lists this clonotype with a few counts. The chain has TRBV11-2 and TRBJ2-7; 8 bases are shared with TRBD1. From germline, CDR1 is SGHAT and CDR2 FQNNGV. CDR3 length equals 15 residues. The trim removed 6 bases at V and 3 bases at J, leaving 10 bases unmatched. The CDR3 sequence: CASSRGQGIDYEQYF. CDR3 sequence (DNA): TGTGCCAGCAGTCGAGGACAGGGTATTGACTACGAGCAGTACTTC. The full variable domain, completed using reference TRBV11-2 and TRBJ2-7, is EAGVAQSPRYKIIEKRQSVAFWCNPISGHATLYWYQQILGQGPKLLIQFQNNGVVDDSQLPKDRFSAERLKGVDSTLKIQPAKLEDSAVYLCASSRGQGIDYEQYFGPGTRLTVT.

The chain uses TRBV29-1 and TRBJ1-4; 10 bases map to TRBD1. The CDR3 contains 14 residues. Germline CDR1 SQVTM, CDR2 ANQGSEA. V dropped 6 bases and J dropped 3; count of bases not matched to a gene: 4. The CDR3 DNA follows: TGCAGCGTGATGACAGGGGGCCCTAATGAAAAACTGTTTTTT. It yields the protein CSVMTGGPNEKLFF.

Comment on this clonotype: A much larger clone differs by one base, so this may be a read error. This chain joins TRBV12-3 or TRBV12-4 and TRBJ2-1; 9 nucleotides match TRBD2. CDR3 length: 14 residues. Losses at the gene ends were 5 bases for V and 8 bases for J; bases not matched to a gene: 7. The CDR3 sequence: CASSVGGGAYEQFF. CDR3 bases: TGTGCCAGCAGTGTAGGCGGGGGGGCCTATGAGCAGTTCTTC.

The V and J genes are TRBV12-3 or TRBV12-4 and TRBJ2-3; D might be TRBD1 or TRBD2, each matching 5 bases. The CDR3 extends over 16 amino acids. The V end lost 5 bases, the J end lost 2 bases, and 17 bases lay between the germline ends. CDR3 sequence (DNA): TGTGCCAGCAGTCGCCGAGGGGAAAAATACACAGATACGCAGTATTTT. Protein: CASSRRGEKYTDTQYF.

The genes are TRBV7-2 and TRBJ2-4; no reliable D call. Germline CDR1 SGHTA, CDR2 FQGNSA. The CDR3 totals 14 residues. V was pared by 2 bases and J by 0 bases, with 5 bases between. CDR3 sequence: CASSLPEAKNIQYF. DNA for the CDR3: TGTGCCAGCAGCTTACCCGAAGCCAAAAACATTCAGTACTTC.

This clonotype was counted only a few times. The chain is built from TRBV7-2 and TRBJ2-1, with D perhaps given as TRBD1 or TRBD2 (5 bases each). The germline V gene encodes CDR1 SGHTA and CDR2 FQGNSA. There are 20 residues in the CDR3. V was trimmed by 5 bases and J by 0 bases, leaving 26 bases between them. CDR3 in DNA: TGTGCCAGCAGCAAACATAGGGGACGGACTTCTTCCGGCTCCTACAATGAGCAGTTCTTC. This translates into CASSKHRGRTSSGSYNEQFF.

In its sample, this clonotype was seen a few times. J is TRBJ2-1 and V is TRBV20-1, with D possibly matching TRBD1 (5 bases). The V gene lost 5 bases and the J gene lost 8 bases, with 19 bases spanning the gap. Germline V gene lookup returns CDR1 DFQATT and CDR2 SNEGSKA (reference sequence). The CDR3 spans 14 residues. The CDR3 coding sequence is TGCAGTGCTCCCCTGAGGCAGGGAAAAGATGAGCAGTTCTTC. Translated, it gives CSAPLRQGKDEQFF.

This clonotype was observed a handful of times. CDR3 bases: TGTGCCAGCAGTGACGTAGGAAGAGGCAATCAGCCCCAGCATTTT. Its protein product is CASSDVGRGNQPQHF. The chain carries TRBV6-1 and TRBJ1-5; unclear D gene. The CDR3 has 15 amino acids. Trimming removed 3 bases from V and 2 bases from J, with 11 bases in between. Germline lookup yields CDR1 MNHNS and CDR2 SASEGT.

This clonotype was seen a handful of times. This chain joins TRBV20-1 and TRBJ2-1; D unresolved. V lost 0 bases to trimming and J lost 0 bases, with 12 bases between them. Germline loops: CDR1 DFQATT, CDR2 SNEGSKA (reference sequence). This CDR3 comprises 16 residues. CDR3: CSARDNGRSSYNEQFF. The CDR3 nucleotides are TGCAGTGCTAGAGATAATGGACGGAGCTCCTACAATGAGCAGTTCTTC.

The sample holds a few counts of this clonotype. The chain combines TRBV4-1 with TRBJ2-5; 10 bases align to TRBD2. This CDR3 comprises 15 residues. V trimming: 6 bases; J trimming: 3 bases; junction bases outside the gene matches: 7. Germline lookup yields CDR1 MGHRA and CDR2 YSYEKL. The CDR3 region is CASRRGLAGEETQYF. In DNA form, the CDR3 reads TGCGCCAGCAGAAGGGGCCTAGCGGGGGAAGAGACCCAGTACTTC.

This clonotype was found a few times. The chain recombines TRBV7-6 with TRBJ2-3, with D tentatively TRBD1 (5 bases). The CDR3 covers 15 residues. V lost 0 bases to trimming and J lost 5 bases, with 12 bases between them. In germline, CDR1 is SGHVS, CDR2 FNYEAQ. CDR3 in DNA: TGTGCCAGCAGCTTAGCGACAGCTACACAAGATACGCAGTATTTT. The encoded protein is CASSLATATQDTQYF.

With respect to this clonotype: At one end, the junction sequence differs from germline, possibly due to a read error. CDR3 amino acids: CASSLIQGSTNTQYF. CDR3 DNA: TGTGCCAGCAGCTTAATCCAGGGGAGCACAAATACGCAGTATTTT. The rearrangement joins TRBV7-9 to TRBJ2-3; D might be TRBD1 (6 bases). This CDR3 has 15 amino acids. The germline gives CDR1 SEHNR, CDR2 FQNEAQ (reference sequence).

The chain employs TRBV5-6 and TRBJ1-4; 7 bases fit TRBD1. Trimming at V came to 5 bases and at J to 2 bases, leaving 9 bases not matched to a gene. Germline loops: CDR1 SGHDT, CDR2 YYEEEE. The CDR3 has 16 amino acids. CDR3 sequence reads: CASSNPGTATNEKLFF. The CDR3 DNA reads TGTGCCAGCAGTAACCCCGGGACAGCCACTAATGAAAAACTGTTTTTT.

This chain uses TRBV3-1 with TRBJ2-5; TRBD2 aligns across 7 bases. The CDR3 is 15 residues long. V was pared by 2 bases and J by 1 base, with 4 bases of the junction left unmatched. Germline CDR1 LGHDT, CDR2 YNNKEL (reference sequence). DNA of the CDR3: TGTGCCAGCAGCCAATTTGGGGGGGGCCAAGAGACCCAGTACTTC. As protein: CASSQFGGGQETQYF.

This clonotype has just a few counts. The chain recombines TRBV5-1 with TRBJ2-1; perhaps TRBD1 as D (5 bases). The CDR3 length is 15 residues. Trimming took off 4 bases at V and 3 bases at J, with 14 bases between the two ends. Germline V gives CDR1 SGHRS, CDR2 YFSETQ. The CDR3 DNA follows: TGCGCCAGCAGCATGGACACAAACATCTACAATGAGCAGTTCTTC. Encoded protein: CASSMDTNIYNEQFF.